Sequencing of this T cell receptor beta chain was carried out in a study of CD8+ T cells in alopecia areata listed by TCRdb under 2018. Background for the entire study: Treated patients were enrolled in an open-label pilot trial of oral tofacitinib at 5 to 10 mg twice daily for moderate-to-severe alopecia areata. RNA came from the PAXgene miRNA kit for fixed scalp, the miRNeasy kit for PBMCs, and the RNeasy kit for mouse skin. High-throughput TCRbeta sequencing was used to examine T cell clonal expansion in alopecia areata in both the C3H/HeJ mouse model and human patients. Disease severity in treated patients was measured with the SALT score, which quantifies the percentage of affected scalp surface area. Scalp clonality was compared across normal scalp (n=4), patchy alopecia areata scalp (n=8), and alopecia totalis/universalis scalp (n=8). immunoSEQ multiplex PCR using 35 Vbeta forward primers and 13 Jbeta reverse primers was used to amplify TCRbeta CDR3 regions. Tofacitinib-treated patients had biopsies at baseline and at 4 and 24 weeks of treatment, with a later scalp biopsy in several patients. Human TCRbeta sequencing covered scalp tissue and sorted CD4+ and CD8+ peripheral blood T cells from patchy and totalis/universalis alopecia areata patients and healthy controls. Patients received tofacitinib for 6 to 18 months and were then followed off drug for 6 months to check for delayed response and recurrence.

Receptor libraries were prepared by the immunoSEQ multiplex PCR assay. RNA was extracted from all samples and reverse transcribed into cDNA, which served as template for TCR sequencing. First-strand cDNA was synthesized with SuperScript III using a 2:1 mix of oligo-dT and random hexamers. A synthetic immune receptor repertoire was used to gauge amplification bias, and whatever bias remained was removed computationally. As for the authors' bioinformatics: Raw reads were preprocessed to remove errors, and CDR3 was defined according to IMGT conventions as the region from the conserved cysteine to phenylalanine. Clonality was computed by normalizing Shannon entropy by log2 of the number of productive unique TCRs and subtracting the result from 1. Whether each scalp clone was CD4 or CD8 was inferred by checking scalp TCRbeta sequences against the CD4 and CD8 repertoires from sorted blood. TCRdb re-hosts the immuneACCESS table, in-frame sequences only. Its copies lack some clones; in the studies checked, an unresolved V gene accounts for under half of them, and the cause for the rest is not known. V, J and clone size were drawn from that table, and D and trimming were deduced from the DNA. This sample has approximately 100,000 clones in its table, and 60% of those were observed once. The ten biggest clones cover around 17% of the sample.

What this sample's treatment or condition label stands for: oral pan-JAK inhibitor, 5-10 mg twice daily. Peripheral blood and lesional scalp punch biopsies were obtained from patients with alopecia areata. After PBMCs were isolated by density centrifugation and stained for CD3, CD4 and CD8, a FACSAria was used to sort CD4+ and CD8+ T cells. The junction shows trimming of 5 bases on V and 3 bases on J, and the gene matches do not reach 13 bases of it. The CDR3 holds 17 amino acids from the cysteine to the phenylalanine. The sequence is cut down to CDR3 DNA, 51 bases in frame from base 1. As encoded in the germline V gene (reference sequence), CDR1 is LNHDA while CDR2 is SQIVND. What the work shows at the level of the full study, not this receptor alone: TCR sequences shared between patients were less clear than in mice, possibly partly because of HLA diversity in the patient population. Unlike mouse skin, where gammadelta T cells dominate, normal human skin contains resident alphabeta T cells that get sequenced too, which complicates analysis of the scalp TCR repertoire. Because the treated cohort was small and had just a single nonresponder, larger studies are needed to establish links between baseline CD8+ expansion and response. Many expanded lesional clones were found to persist in scalp and blood during tofacitinib treatment, and relapse after treatment cessation may be partly explained by this persistence. Compared with normal scalp, lesional scalp had higher clonality and more expanded CD8+ clones, particularly in alopecia totalis/universalis, a pattern that suggests antigenic drive. Scalp clonality and the number of expanded CD8+ clones among the top 100 scalp clones were significantly decreased by tofacitinib.

This clone came up a few times. The clone's antigen remains unknown. Base qualities are missing; no much larger clone stands one base away. This TCR was sampled from a human donor with alopecia areata. The starting material was CD8+ T cells sorted from blood, obtained between weeks 55 and 65, from a patient treated with tofacitinib. Rearrangement joined TRBV19 to TRBJ2-1; the central 7 bases match TRBD1. The nucleotides are TGTGCCAGTAGTCTAACTTGGGGGACAGACAGCTACAATGAGCAGTTCTTC. The resulting protein is CASSLTWGTDSYNEQFF.